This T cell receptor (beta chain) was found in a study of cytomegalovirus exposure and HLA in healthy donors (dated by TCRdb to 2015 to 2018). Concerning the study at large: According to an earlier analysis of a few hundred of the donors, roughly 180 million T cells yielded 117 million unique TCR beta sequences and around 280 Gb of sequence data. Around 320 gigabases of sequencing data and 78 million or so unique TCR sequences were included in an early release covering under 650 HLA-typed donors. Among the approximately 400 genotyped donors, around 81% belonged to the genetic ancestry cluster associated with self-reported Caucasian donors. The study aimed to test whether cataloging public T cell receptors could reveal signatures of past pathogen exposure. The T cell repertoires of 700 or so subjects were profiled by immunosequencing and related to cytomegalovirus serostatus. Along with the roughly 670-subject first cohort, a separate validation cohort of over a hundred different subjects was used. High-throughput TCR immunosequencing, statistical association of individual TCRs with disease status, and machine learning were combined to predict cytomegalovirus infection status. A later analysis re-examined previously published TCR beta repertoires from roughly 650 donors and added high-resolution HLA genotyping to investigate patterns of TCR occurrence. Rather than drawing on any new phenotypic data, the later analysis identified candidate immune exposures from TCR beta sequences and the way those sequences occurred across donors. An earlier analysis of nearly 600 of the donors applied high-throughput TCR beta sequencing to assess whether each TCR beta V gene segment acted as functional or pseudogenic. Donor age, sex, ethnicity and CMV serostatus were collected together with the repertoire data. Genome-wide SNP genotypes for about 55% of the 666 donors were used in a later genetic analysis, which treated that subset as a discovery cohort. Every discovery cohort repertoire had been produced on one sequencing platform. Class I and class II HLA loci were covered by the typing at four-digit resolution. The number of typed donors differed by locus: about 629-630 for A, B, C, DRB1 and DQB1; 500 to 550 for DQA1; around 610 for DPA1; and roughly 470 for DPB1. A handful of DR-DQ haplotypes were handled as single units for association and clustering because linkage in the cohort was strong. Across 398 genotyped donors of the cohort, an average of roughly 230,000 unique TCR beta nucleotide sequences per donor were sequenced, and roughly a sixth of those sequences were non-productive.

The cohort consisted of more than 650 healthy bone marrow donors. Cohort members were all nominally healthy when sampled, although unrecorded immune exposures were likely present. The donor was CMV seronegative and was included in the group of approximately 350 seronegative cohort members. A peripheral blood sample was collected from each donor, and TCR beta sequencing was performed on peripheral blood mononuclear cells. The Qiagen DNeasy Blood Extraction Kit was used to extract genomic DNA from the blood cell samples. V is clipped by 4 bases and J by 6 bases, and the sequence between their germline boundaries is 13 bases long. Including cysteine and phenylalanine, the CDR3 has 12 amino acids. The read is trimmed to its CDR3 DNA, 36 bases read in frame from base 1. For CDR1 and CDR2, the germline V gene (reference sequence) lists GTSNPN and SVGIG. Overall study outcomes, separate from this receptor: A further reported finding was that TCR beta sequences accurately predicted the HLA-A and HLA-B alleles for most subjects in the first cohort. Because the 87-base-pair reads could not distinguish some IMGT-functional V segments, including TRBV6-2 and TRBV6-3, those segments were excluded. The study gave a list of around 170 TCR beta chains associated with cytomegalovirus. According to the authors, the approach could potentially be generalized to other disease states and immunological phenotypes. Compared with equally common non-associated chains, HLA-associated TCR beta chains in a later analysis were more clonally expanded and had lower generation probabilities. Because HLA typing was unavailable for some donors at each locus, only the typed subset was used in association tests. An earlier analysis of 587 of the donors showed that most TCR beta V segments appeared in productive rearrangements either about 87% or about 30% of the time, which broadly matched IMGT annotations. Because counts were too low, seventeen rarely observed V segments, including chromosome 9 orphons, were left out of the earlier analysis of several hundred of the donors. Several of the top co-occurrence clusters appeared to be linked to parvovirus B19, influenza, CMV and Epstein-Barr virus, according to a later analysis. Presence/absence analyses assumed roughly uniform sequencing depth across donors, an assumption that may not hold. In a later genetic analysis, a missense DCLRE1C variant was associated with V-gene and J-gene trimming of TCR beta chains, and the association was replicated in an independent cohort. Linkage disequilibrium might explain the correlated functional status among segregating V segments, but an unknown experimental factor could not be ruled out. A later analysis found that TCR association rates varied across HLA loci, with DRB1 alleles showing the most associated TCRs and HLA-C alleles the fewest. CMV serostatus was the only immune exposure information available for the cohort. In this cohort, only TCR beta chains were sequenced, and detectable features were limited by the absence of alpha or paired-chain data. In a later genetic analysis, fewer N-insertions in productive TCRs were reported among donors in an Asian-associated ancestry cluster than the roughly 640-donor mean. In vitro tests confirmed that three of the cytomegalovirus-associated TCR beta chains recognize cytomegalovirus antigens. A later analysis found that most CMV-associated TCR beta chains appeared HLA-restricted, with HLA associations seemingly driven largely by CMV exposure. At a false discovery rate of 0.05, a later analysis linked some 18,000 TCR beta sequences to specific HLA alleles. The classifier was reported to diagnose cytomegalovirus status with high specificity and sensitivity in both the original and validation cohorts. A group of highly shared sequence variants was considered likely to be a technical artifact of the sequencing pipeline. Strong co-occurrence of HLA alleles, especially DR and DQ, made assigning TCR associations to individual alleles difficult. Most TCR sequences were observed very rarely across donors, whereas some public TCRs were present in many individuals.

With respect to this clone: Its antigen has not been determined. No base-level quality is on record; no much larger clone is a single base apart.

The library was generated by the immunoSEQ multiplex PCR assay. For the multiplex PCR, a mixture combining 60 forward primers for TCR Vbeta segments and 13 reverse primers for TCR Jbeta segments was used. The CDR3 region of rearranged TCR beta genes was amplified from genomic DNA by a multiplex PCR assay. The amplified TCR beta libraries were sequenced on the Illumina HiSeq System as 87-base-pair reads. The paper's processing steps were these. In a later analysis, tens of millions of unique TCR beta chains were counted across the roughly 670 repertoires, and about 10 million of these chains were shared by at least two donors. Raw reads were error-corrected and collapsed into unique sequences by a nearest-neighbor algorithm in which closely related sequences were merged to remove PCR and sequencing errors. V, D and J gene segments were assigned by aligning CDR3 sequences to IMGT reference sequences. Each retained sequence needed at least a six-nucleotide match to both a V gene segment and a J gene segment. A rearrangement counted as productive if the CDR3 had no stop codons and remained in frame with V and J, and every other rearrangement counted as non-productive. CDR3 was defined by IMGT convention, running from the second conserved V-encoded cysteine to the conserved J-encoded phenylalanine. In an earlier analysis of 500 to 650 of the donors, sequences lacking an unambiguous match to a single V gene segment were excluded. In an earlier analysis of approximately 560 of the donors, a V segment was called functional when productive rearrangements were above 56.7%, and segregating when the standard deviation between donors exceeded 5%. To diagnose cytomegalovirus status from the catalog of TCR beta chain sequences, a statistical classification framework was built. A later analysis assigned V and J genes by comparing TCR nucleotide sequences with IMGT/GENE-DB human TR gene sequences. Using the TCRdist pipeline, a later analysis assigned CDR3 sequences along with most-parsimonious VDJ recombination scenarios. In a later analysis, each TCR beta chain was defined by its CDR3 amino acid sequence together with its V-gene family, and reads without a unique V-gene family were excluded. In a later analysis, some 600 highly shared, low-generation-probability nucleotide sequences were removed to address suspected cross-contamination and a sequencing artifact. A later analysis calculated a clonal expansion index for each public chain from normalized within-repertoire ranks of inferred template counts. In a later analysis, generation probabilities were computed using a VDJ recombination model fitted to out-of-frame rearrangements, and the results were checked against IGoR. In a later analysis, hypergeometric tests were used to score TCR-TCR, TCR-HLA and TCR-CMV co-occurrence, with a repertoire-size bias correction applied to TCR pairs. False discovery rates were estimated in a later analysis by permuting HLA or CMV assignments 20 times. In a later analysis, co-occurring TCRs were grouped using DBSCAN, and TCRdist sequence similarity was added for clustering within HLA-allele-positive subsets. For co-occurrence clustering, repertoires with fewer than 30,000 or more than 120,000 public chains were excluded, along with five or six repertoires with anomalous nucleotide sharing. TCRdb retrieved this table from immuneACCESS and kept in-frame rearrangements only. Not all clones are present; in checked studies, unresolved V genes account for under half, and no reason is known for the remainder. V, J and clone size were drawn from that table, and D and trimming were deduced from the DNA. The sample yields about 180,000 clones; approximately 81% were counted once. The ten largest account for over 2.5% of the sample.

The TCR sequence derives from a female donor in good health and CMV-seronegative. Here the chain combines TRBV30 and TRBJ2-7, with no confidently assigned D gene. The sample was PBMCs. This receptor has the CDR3 CAWTGTTLEQYF. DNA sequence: TGTGCCTGGACAGGAACCACCCTCGAGCAGTACTTC.